The next 14 T cell receptor beta chains were all read from a single sample in a study of T-cell memory formation after mild COVID-19. TCRdb reprocessed the 5' RACE reads via MiXCR and lists one record per CDR3 protein. Among about 350,000 distinct CDR3 sequences listed, 20% to 25% were seen once. Input material: PBMCs or a T cell subset sorted from them (not recorded which). The source of these receptors is a man younger than 35 who had mild COVID-19 (a few samples of this study predate the infection). Cell type and time point are not known.

This clonotype was observed many times. V and J are TRBV12-3 or TRBV12-4 and TRBJ1-1, with 7 bases matching TRBD1. The CDR3 totals 14 residues. V trimming: 2 bases; J trimming: 5 bases; junction bases outside the gene matches: 5. As DNA, the CDR3 is TGTGCCAGCAGTTTAATGGCAGGGGGAACTGAAGCTTTCTTT. It encodes CASSLMAGGTEAFF.

This clonotype appeared a few times. This chain joins TRBV5-1 and TRBJ2-3; D is possibly TRBD1 (6 bases). In germline, CDR1 is SGHRS, CDR2 YFSETQ. This CDR3 comprises 14 residues. Trimming took off 4 bases at V and 5 bases at J, with 14 bases between the two ends. The CDR3 region is CASSGAGAEDTQYF. CDR3 bases: TGCGCCAGCAGCGGGGCAGGGGCCGAAGATACGCAGTATTTT.

This clonotype showed up just a few times. The chain joins TRBV7-2 to TRBJ2-7, with 8 bases lining up with TRBD2. Germline CDR1 and CDR2: SGHTA and FQGNSA. The CDR3 contains 16 residues. The ends lost 0 bases at V and 2 bases at J; junction bases unmatched: 6. This chain's CDR3 is CASSLAPAGAAYEQYV. The CDR3, as DNA: TGTGCCAGCAGCTTAGCTCCAGCGGGGGCCGCCTACGAGCAGTACGTC.

The V gene is TRBV6-9, the J gene TRBJ2-7; D call uncertain. The CDR3 has 13 residues. The V end lost 0 bases, the J end lost 0 bases, and 3 bases lay between the germline ends. Germline CDR1 MNHGY, CDR2 SVAAGI. The CDR3 loop reads CASSYSVSYEQYV. The CDR3 nucleotides are TGTGCCAGCAGTTATTCAGTCTCCTACGAGCAGTACGTC.

This chain connects TRBV9 to TRBJ2-6; no definite D call. V was cut by 0 bases and J by 0 bases, with 4 bases left in between. Germline V gene data show CDR1 as SGDLS and CDR2 as YYNGEE. There are 15 residues in the CDR3. CDR3 sequence: CASSVVFSGANVLTF. CDR3 coding DNA: TGTGCCAGCAGCGTAGTTTTCTCTGGGGCCAACGTCCTGACTTTC.

CDR3 in DNA: TGCGCCAGCAGCCAAGCCTTGACTAGCGGGGGGGACACAGATACGCAGTATTTT. It specifies CASSQALTSGGDTDTQYF. The rearrangement links TRBV4-3 to TRBJ2-3; 14 bases align to TRBD2. Per the germline V gene, CDR1 is LGHNA and CDR2 is YSLEER. CDR3 size: 18 residues. V gave up 1 base and J gave up 2 bases; unmatched junction bases: 5.

The chain carries TRBV12-3 or TRBV12-4 and TRBJ2-2, with D unclear. This CDR3 is built from 11 residues. Trimming cost V 11 bases and J 1 base, with 5 bases left between them. The CDR3 protein is CAGRNTGELFF. For the CDR3, the DNA is TGTGCCGGGCGGAACACCGGGGAGCTGTTTTTT.

This clonotype was seen a few times. The chain carries TRBV18 and TRBJ1-5; the D is unclear. This CDR3 has 14 residues. Germline loops: CDR1 KGHSH, CDR2 LQKENI. V dropped 2 bases and J dropped 1 base, with 6 bases sitting between them. The CDR3 loop is CASSPGRSNQPQHF. CDR3 in DNA: TGTGCCAGCTCACCAGGGCGCAGCAATCAGCCCCAGCATTTT.

This clonotype has just a few counts. The V call is TRBV20-1, the J call TRBJ1-5; tentative D call: TRBD1 (5 bases). The V gene's germline CDR1 is DFQATT and CDR2 SNEGSKA (reference sequence). The V end was cut by 3 bases, the J end by 6 bases, with 12 bases between. The CDR3 covers 13 residues. CDR3 in DNA: TGCAGTGCTAGTTCGGGGCCCCCTCAGCCCCAGCATTTT. Translating it yields CSASSGPPQPQHF.

This clonotype was found many times. The chain combines TRBV4-3 with TRBJ2-3, with D perhaps matching TRBD2 (7 bases). This CDR3 contains 17 residues. V was pared by 1 base and J by 2 bases, with 16 bases between. Germline CDR1 and CDR2: LGHNA and YSLEER. The CDR3 spells CASSQGSAGAYTDTQYF. For the CDR3, the DNA is TGCGCCAGCAGCCAAGGTTCTGCGGGGGCTTACACAGATACGCAGTATTTT.

As DNA, the CDR3 is TGTGCCAGCAGTTCCCGGTTTCTCTCTGGAAACACCATATATTTT. This translates into CASSSRFLSGNTIYF. The J gene is TRBJ1-3, the V gene TRBV6-5; unclear D gene. Per germline, CDR1 MNHEY and CDR2 SVGAGI. Trimming shortened V by 4 bases and J by 0 bases, and 10 bases separated the two germline ends. The CDR3 covers 15 residues.

This clonotype was counted only a few times. This chain links TRBV5-1 with TRBJ2-5; 7 bases match TRBD1. Germline trimming cut 0 bases from V and 2 bases from J; bases unmatched to any gene: 7. Germline V gene lookup returns CDR1 SGHRS and CDR2 YFSETQ. The CDR3 is 16 residues long. The DNA of the CDR3 is TGCGCCAGCAGCTTGGCCTTCGGGACAGAACAAGAGACCCAGTACTTC. Its protein is CASSLAFGTEQETQYF.

V is TRBV7-8 and J is TRBJ2-5; 11 bases align to TRBD1. CDR1 SGHVS and CDR2 FQNEAQ come from the germline V gene. The CDR3 sequence is 16 residues long. Germline trimming cut 1 base from V and 5 bases from J; bases unmatched to any gene: 6. Written as DNA, the CDR3 is TGTGCCAGCAGCTTAGGGACAGGGGGCGGATGGGAGACCCAGTACTTC. Its translation: CASSLGTGGGWETQYF.

This clonotype was detected a few times. J is TRBJ2-3 and V is TRBV5-4, with TRBD2 matching 11 bases. The germline CDR1 and CDR2 sequences are SGHNT and YYREEE (reference sequence). This CDR3 comprises 16 residues. The ends lost 0 bases at V and 4 bases at J; junction bases unmatched: 4. The CDR3 spells CASSLGSGGAPDTQYF. DNA for the CDR3: TGTGCCAGCAGCTTGGGTAGCGGGGGGGCCCCAGATACGCAGTATTTT.